The source of this TCR beta chain is a study of CD8 T cells in Susac syndrome. The authors negatively isolated CD8+ and CD4+ T cells and FACS-enriched TEMRA cells. This CDR3 region has 13 residues. CDR1 SQVTM and CDR2 ANQGSEA come from the germline V gene. Trimming cost V 1 base and J 5 bases; bases outside gene matches: 4. With random hexamers, about 0.5 to 1 ug RNA was reverse transcribed. MiXCR, applied by TCRdb to the immunoSEQ multiplex PCR reads, yields one record per CDR3 protein. The sample has more than 150,000 distinct CDR3 sequences; almost 96% are singletons. The specimen sequenced was CD4+ T cells from PBMCs. This TCR was recovered from a human donor with Susac syndrome. The chain uses TRBV29-1 and TRBJ1-1; 7 bases match TRBD1. CDR3 DNA sequence: TGCAGCGTTGAAGGACAGGGCAGGACTGAAGCTTTCTTT. Translated: CSVEGQGRTEAFF. The whole variable domain, filled in from reference TRBV29-1 and TRBJ1-1, reads SAVISQKPSRDICQRGTSLTIQCQVDSQVTMMFWYRQQPGQSLTLIATANQGSEATYESGFVIDKFPISRPNLTFSTLTVSNMSPEDSSIYLCSVEGQGRTEAFFGQGTRLTVV.